The 31 T cell receptor beta chains below all came from one sample that was sequenced in a study of OX40 agonist ivuxolimab in advanced cancers. Assay: immunoSEQ multiplex PCR; the TCRdb copy retains only in-frame clones and omits some. The table has some 19,000 clones, about 89% seen once. The sequenced sample was CD4+ or CD8+ T cells sorted from blood, obtained in a trial of the OX40 agonist ivuxolimab. These receptor sequences come from an adult with an advanced solid tumor such as melanoma, head and neck, liver or kidney cancer.

The J gene is TRBJ2-7, the V gene TRBV15; D not resolved. The CDR3 is 14 amino acids. The V end lost 3 bases, the J end lost 7 bases, and 16 bases lay between the germline ends. Germline CDR1 and CDR2: LNHNV and YYDKDF (reference sequence). CDR3 residues: CATSSVGNLGEQYF. CDR3 nucleotides: TGTGCCACCAGCAGTGTTGGGAATCTCGGGGAGCAGTACTTC.

The chain employs TRBV6-1 and TRBJ2-1; a possible D gene is TRBD2 (6 bases). Trimming stripped 0 bases from V and 7 bases from J, with 13 bases between. This CDR3 is 15 amino acids long. Germline V gene lookup returns CDR1 MNHNS and CDR2 SASEGT. The CDR3 loop reads CASSEAGGSANEQFF. The CDR3 region has the DNA TGTGCCAGCAGTGAAGCGGGAGGTTCCGCTAATGAGCAGTTCTTC.

This clone was observed once. V gene TRBV27 combines with J gene TRBJ2-7; D is tentatively TRBD1 or TRBD2 (5 bases each). CDR1 and CDR2 (germline): MNHEY, SMNVEV (reference sequence). The CDR3 loop spans 15 amino acids. V was trimmed by 4 bases and J by 3 bases, leaving 16 bases between them. The CDR3 region has the DNA TGTGCCAGCAGTTCATCCCCGGGGACGGGCTACGAGCAGTACTTC. Protein sequence: CASSSSPGTGYEQYF.

This clone is a singleton in its sample. This sequence joins TRBV4-3 and TRBJ1-4; D unresolved. This CDR3 is 15 amino acids long. With 0 bases removed from V and 0 bases from J, the gap between germline ends came to 5 bases. The germline V gene has CDR1 LGHNA and CDR2 YSLEER. For the CDR3, the DNA is TGCGCCAGCAGCCAAGATCGAGCAACTAATGAAAAACTGTTTTTT. Encoded protein: CASSQDRATNEKLFF.

The J gene is TRBJ2-1, the V gene TRBV4-1; D perhaps matches TRBD1 (5 bases). Germline V lookup: CDR1 MGHRA, CDR2 YSYEKL. The CDR3 loop spans 15 amino acids. Trimming cost V 0 bases and J 6 bases, with 12 bases left between them. The CDR3 reads CASSQDGAGANEQFF. CDR3 DNA: TGCGCCAGCAGCCAAGATGGGGCCGGAGCCAATGAGCAGTTCTTC.

This chain connects TRBV27 to TRBJ2-2; D uncertain. V lost 3 bases, J lost 5 bases, and 4 bases lay in between. Per germline, CDR1 MNHEY and CDR2 SMNVEV (reference sequence). This CDR3 has 12 residues. Here the CDR3 DNA reads TGTGCCAGCAGTTTTGGTACCGGGGAGCTGTTTTTT. Its protein is CASSFGTGELFF.

This chain connects TRBV28 to TRBJ2-3; D perhaps matches TRBD1 (6 bases). In germline, CDR1 is MDHEN, CDR2 SYDVKM. Trimming cost V 6 bases and J 2 bases, with 12 bases left between them. The CDR3 is made up of 14 amino acids. The CDR3 nucleotides are TGTGCCAGCAGAGGGGGAAAGGTCACAGATACGCAGTATTTT. Translating gives CASRGGKVTDTQYF. The whole variable domain, filled in from reference TRBV28 and TRBJ2-3, reads DVKVTQSSRYLVKRTGEKVFLECVQDMDHENMFWYRQDPGLGLRLIYFSYDVKMKEKGDIPEGYSVSREKKERFSLILESASTNQTSMYLCASRGGKVTDTQYFGPGTRLTVL.

The chain has TRBV7-9 and TRBJ2-5; 9 positions agree with TRBD2. Trimming at V came to 1 base and at J to 5 bases, leaving 14 bases not matched to a gene. The CDR3 spans 18 residues. Per germline, CDR1 SEHNR and CDR2 FQNEAQ (reference sequence). Here the CDR3 DNA reads TGTGCCAGCAGCTTAGGGTGGGCTAGCGGGATCAACCCGGAGACCCAGTACTTC. Translating gives CASSLGWASGINPETQYF.

The chain couples TRBV7-2 to TRBJ2-3, with D unclear. Germline V CDR1 and CDR2: SGHTA, FQGNSA. Trimming left V 8 bases short and J 6 bases short, with 12 bases between. The CDR3 spans 12 residues. DNA for the CDR3: TGTGCCAGCGGCCTTTTGGATGATACGCAGTATTTT. It encodes CASGLLDDTQYF. The full variable domain, completed using reference TRBV7-2 and TRBJ2-3, is GAGVSQSPSNKVTEKGKDVELRCDPISGHTALYWYRQSLGQGLEFLIYFQGNSAPDKSGLPSDRFSAERTGGSVSTLTIQRTQQEDSAVYLCASGLLDDTQYFGPGTRLTVL.

This chain uses TRBV19 with TRBJ2-7; a weak D match, TRBD2 (5 bases). CDR1 is LNHDA, CDR2 SQIVND, per germline (reference sequence). CDR3 size: 14 residues. The ends were cut back, 2 bases at V and 0 bases at J, with 8 bases in the middle. The CDR3 is CASSISGASYEQYF. DNA for the CDR3: TGTGCCAGTAGTATAAGCGGCGCCTCCTACGAGCAGTACTTC.

The V and J genes are TRBV2 and TRBJ1-1; D perhaps matches TRBD1 (5 bases). The CDR3 has 14 residues. V gave up 3 bases and J gave up 0 bases, with 8 bases separating them. Germline V lookup: CDR1 SNHLY, CDR2 FYNNEI. The CDR3 region has the DNA TGTGCCAGCAGTGAGCGGGGCATGAACACTGAAGCTTTCTTT. Its translation: CASSERGMNTEAFF.

CDR3 protein: CASSGLAGLSYEQYF. DNA for the CDR3: TGTGCCAGTTCTGGACTAGCGGGACTCTCCTACGAGCAGTACTTC. This rearrangement joins TRBV19 to TRBJ2-7, with 12 bases matching TRBD2. V shed 8 bases and J 0 bases; nucleotides not matched to a gene: 5. The CDR3 extends over 15 amino acids. Germline V lookup: CDR1 LNHDA, CDR2 SQIVND (reference sequence).

The rearrangement joins TRBV10-2 to TRBJ2-1; 8 bases are shared with TRBD2. The V segment lost 3 bases and the J segment 8 bases; nucleotides outside the gene matches: 12. Germline V gives CDR1 WSHSY, CDR2 SAAADI. This CDR3 region has 16 residues. The CDR3 DNA sequence: TGCGCCAGCAGTGATCCCCCCGGGAGGGCAGGGGATGAGCAGTTCTTC. Residues: CASSDPPGRAGDEQFF.

This chain links TRBV5-8 with TRBJ2-1; 10 bases map to TRBD1. CDR1 is SGHTS and CDR2 is YDEGEE in the germline V gene. V was pared by 4 bases and J by 7 bases, with 5 bases of the junction left unmatched. The CDR3 loop spans 14 amino acids. CDR3 region: CASSDRDRGNEQFF. CDR3 in DNA: TGTGCCAGCAGCGACCGGGACAGGGGAAATGAGCAGTTCTTC.

The chain employs TRBV6-1 and TRBJ1-6, with D unresolved. CDR3 size: 12 residues. V was pared by 8 bases and J by 4 bases, with 6 bases between. Germline-derived CDR1 and CDR2 are MNHNS and SASEGT. Written as DNA, the CDR3 is TGTGCCAGCCGAGGGTATAATTCACCCCTCCACTTT. It encodes CASRGYNSPLHF.

The chain joins TRBV29-1 to TRBJ2-1, with D uncertain. V was trimmed by 1 base and J by 2 bases, leaving 9 bases between them. The germline gives CDR1 SQVTM, CDR2 ANQGSEA. This CDR3 comprises 14 residues. The CDR3 loop reads CSVEGGDTYNEQFF. The CDR3 region has the DNA TGCAGCGTTGAAGGCGGAGATACCTACAATGAGCAGTTCTTC.

The gene calls are TRBV4-1 and TRBJ2-3, with 9 bases lining up with TRBD1. This CDR3 has 15 amino acids. CDR1 MGHRA and CDR2 YSYEKL come from the germline V gene. The junction had 2 bases not matched to a gene; V was cut back by 2 bases and J by 2 bases. DNA for the CDR3: TGCGCCAGCAGCCAATGGACAGGGGACACAGATACGCAGTATTTT. Translation: CASSQWTGDTDTQYF.

This chain uses TRBV7-9 with TRBJ2-2; the D gene could be TRBD1 or TRBD2 (6 bases each). The CDR3 covers 15 residues. With 5 bases removed from V and 7 bases from J, the gap between germline ends came to 17 bases. The germline gives CDR1 SEHNR, CDR2 FQNEAQ (reference sequence). CDR3 sequence (DNA): TGTGCCAGCAGCCCGGGGGCGGCGGGGAACGGGGAGCTGTTTTTT. Its protein is CASSPGAAGNGELFF.

About this clone itself: An end of the junction does not agree with germline; a read error may underlie this. The gene calls are TRBV7-2 and TRBJ2-7, with a weak D call TRBD1 (5 bases). Germline assignment: CDR1 SGHTA and CDR2 FQGNSA. The CDR3 consists of 15 residues. The CDR3: CASSQEDKPPYEQYF. The CDR3 nucleotides are TGCGCCAGCAGCCAAGAGGACAAGCCTCCCTACGAGCAGTACTTC.

The chain couples TRBV7-9 to TRBJ2-7; D is uncertain. The CDR3 length is 12 residues. Trimming cost V 1 base and J 5 bases, with 6 bases left between them. The germline V gene encodes CDR1 SEHNR and CDR2 FQNEAQ (reference sequence). Here the CDR3 reads CASSLGTDEQYF. In DNA, the CDR3 is TGTGCCAGCAGCTTAGGCACAGACGAGCAGTACTTC.

V and J are TRBV7-9 and TRBJ1-1, with 8 nucleotides matching TRBD1. The CDR3 is made up of 17 amino acids. After removal of 0 bases from V and 0 bases from J, the junction contained 6 bases not matched to a gene. In germline, CDR1 is SEHNR, CDR2 FQNEAQ (reference sequence). CDR3 sequence reads: CASSLAGTGDMNTEAFF. The DNA for the CDR3 is TGTGCCAGCAGCTTAGCCGGGACAGGTGATATGAACACTGAAGCTTTCTTT.

The V and J genes are TRBV28 and TRBJ2-1; 12 nucleotides agree with TRBD2. CDR1 MDHEN and CDR2 SYDVKM come from the germline V gene. This CDR3 has 16 amino acids. Trimming at V came to 4 bases and at J to 8 bases, leaving 9 bases not matched to a gene. This CDR3 is CASSSLTSGSLHEQFF. The CDR3 nucleotides read TGTGCCAGCAGTTCCCTGACTAGCGGGAGTCTCCATGAGCAGTTCTTC.

The chain has TRBV5-6 and TRBJ1-5; D might be TRBD1 (5 bases). The CDR3 is made up of 12 amino acids. V dropped 7 bases and J dropped 7 bases, with 12 bases sitting between them. Germline V lookup: CDR1 SGHDT, CDR2 YYEEEE. The CDR3 region has the DNA TGTGCCAGCCACTCCGGGGCACAGCCCCAGCATTTT. Its translation: CASHSGAQPQHF.

V usage is TRBV2 and J usage is TRBJ2-7; 7 bases agree with TRBD2. The CDR3 loop spans 15 amino acids. CDR1 is SNHLY and CDR2 is FYNNEI in the germline V gene. V lost 4 bases and J lost 1; bases outside the gene matches: 7. CDR3 sequence: CASSGSSGASYEQYF. CDR3 sequence (DNA): TGTGCCAGCAGTGGGTCAAGCGGGGCATCCTACGAGCAGTACTTC.

The J gene is TRBJ2-5, the V gene TRBV7-9; weak D call: TRBD1 (6 bases). Germline CDR1 is SEHNR and CDR2 is FQNEAQ (reference sequence). The CDR3 totals 13 residues. Trimming cost V 7 bases and J 0 bases, with 9 bases left between them. CDR3 coding DNA: TGTGCCAGCACCCACAGGGACCAAGAGACCCAGTACTTC. Encoded protein: CASTHRDQETQYF.

This chain connects TRBV19 to TRBJ1-5; no firm D call. The CDR3 totals 12 residues. V lost 11 bases and J lost 7, with 15 bases in between. Germline values: CDR1 LNHDA, CDR2 SQIVND (reference sequence). The DNA of the CDR3 is TGTGCCTCATCCATCGGGAGGCAGCCCCAGCATTTT. Amino acids: CASSIGRQPQHF.

CDR3 DNA sequence: TGTGCCAGCAGCCTATCCGGGACAGGCGGAAACATTCAGTACTTC. It specifies CASSLSGTGGNIQYF. The chain joins TRBV11-3 to TRBJ2-4; 8 bases map to TRBD1. J gave up 6 bases and V 5 bases, and 9 bases lay outside the gene matches. The CDR3 has 15 amino acids. The germline CDR1 and CDR2 sequences are SGHNT and YENEEA.

V gene TRBV5-1 combines with J gene TRBJ1-1, with D tentatively TRBD1 (5 bases). The CDR3 is made up of 13 amino acids. CDR1 is SGHRS and CDR2 is YFSETQ in the germline V gene. V was pared by 4 bases and J by 3 bases, with 10 bases between. This CDR3 is CASSPGRYTEAFF. CDR3 nucleotide sequence: TGCGCCAGCAGCCCGGGACGGTACACTGAAGCTTTCTTT.

The rearrangement joins TRBV27 to TRBJ2-5, with 7 nucleotides matching TRBD2. TRBJ2-7 matches the DNA end more closely, so the J call is doubtful. There are 15 residues in the CDR3. Germline CDR1 reads MNHEY; CDR2 reads SMNVEV (reference sequence). CDR3 region: CASRYSGMGSYEQYF. The CDR3 DNA reads as TGTGCCAGCAGATACAGCGGGATGGGGTCCTACGAGCAGTACTTC.

This chain links TRBV19 with TRBJ2-2; 7 nucleotides agree with TRBD2. V lost 4 bases to trimming and J lost 1 base; unmatched junction nucleotides: 6. CDR1 is LNHDA, CDR2 SQIVND, per germline (reference sequence). The CDR3 runs to 16 residues. The CDR3 DNA follows: TGTGCCAGTAGTACGACGACTAGCAGGAACACCGGGGAGCTGTTTTTT. Translating it yields CASSTTTSRNTGELFF.

The chain links TRBV6-5 to TRBJ1-1, with D tentatively TRBD1 (5 bases). Trimming removed 6 bases at V and 2 bases at J, with 10 bases between. The germline gives CDR1 MNHEY, CDR2 SVGAGI. The CDR3 loop spans 13 amino acids. The CDR3 DNA sequence: TGTGCCAGCAGACTGACAGTTAACACTGAAGCTTTCTTT. This translates into CASRLTVNTEAFF.